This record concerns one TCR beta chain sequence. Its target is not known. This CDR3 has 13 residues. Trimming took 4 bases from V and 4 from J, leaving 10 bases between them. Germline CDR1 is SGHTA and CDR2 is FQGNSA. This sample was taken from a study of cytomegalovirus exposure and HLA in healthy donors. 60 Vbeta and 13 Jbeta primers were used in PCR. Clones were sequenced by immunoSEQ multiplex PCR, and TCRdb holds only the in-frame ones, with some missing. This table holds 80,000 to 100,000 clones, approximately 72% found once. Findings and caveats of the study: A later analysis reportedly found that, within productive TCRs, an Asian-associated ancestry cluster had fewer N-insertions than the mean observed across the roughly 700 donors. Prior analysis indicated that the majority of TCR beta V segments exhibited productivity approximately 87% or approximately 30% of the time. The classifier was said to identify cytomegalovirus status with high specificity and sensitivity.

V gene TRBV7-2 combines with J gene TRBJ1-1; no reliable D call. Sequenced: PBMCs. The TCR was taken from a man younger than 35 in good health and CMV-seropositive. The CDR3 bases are TGTGCCAGCAGCTGGAATGAGGTCACTGAAGCTTTCTTT. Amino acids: CASSWNEVTEAFF.